This TCR beta chain stems from a study of shared clonotypes between healthy human individuals. Study in general: CD4 naive cells filled three plates per donor, CD4 memory three, CD8 naive two and CD8 memory one.

Libraries were prepared by immunoSEQ multiplex PCR; TCRdb keeps only in-frame clonotypes and omits some of them. The sample lists around 2,000,000 clones; 95% were seen once. CDR3 length: 17 amino acids. Sequencing was performed on naive CD4+ T cells sorted from blood. Subset given: CD45RA+ positively selected. This receptor was identified in a man aged 18 to 30 in good health. The gene calls are TRBV1 and TRBJ2-7; the table's D call, TRBD1, was not checked against the DNA. TRBV1 is a listed pseudogene. CDR3 nucleotide sequence: TGCACCAGCAGCCACCCCTTAGGCTGGACAGGGGTTTGCGAGCAGTACTTC. Its protein product is CTSSHPLGWTGVCEQYF.